Below are 25 T cell receptor beta chains sequenced from a single sample in a study of blood T cell repertoires in COVID-19 (dated by TCRdb to the early 2020s). Library prep was done by the immunoSEQ multiplex PCR assay. TCRdb retrieved this table from immuneACCESS and kept in-frame rearrangements only. Not all clones are present; in checked studies, unresolved V genes account for under half, and no reason is known for the remainder. The sample records about 160,000 clones, more than 65% of which are singletons. The ten biggest clones cover about 5.8% of the sample. Sequencing was performed on PBMCs or T cells enriched from blood (not recorded which). All receptors derive from a woman aged 40 to 50 with acute COVID-19.

This clone has just a few counts. The CDR3 loop reads CASSPRNGQDILLEQYF. The CDR3, as DNA: TGTGCCAGCTCACCACGTAACGGACAGGACATACTCTTGGAGCAGTACTTC. This chain joins TRBV18 and TRBJ2-7, with TRBD1 matching 7 bases. The CDR3 totals 17 residues. The V segment lost 1 base and the J segment 7 bases; nucleotides outside the gene matches: 16. In germline, CDR1 is KGHSH, CDR2 LQKENI.

The chain carries TRBV7-8 and TRBJ2-1; 10 bases align to TRBD2. Germline CDR1 reads SGHVS; CDR2 reads FQNEAQ. There are 15 residues in the CDR3. Unmatched junction bases numbered 2, after V lost 1 base and J lost 5 bases. Here the CDR3 reads CASSLELAGNNEQFF. In nucleotides, the CDR3 is TGTGCCAGCAGCTTAGAACTAGCGGGAAACAATGAGCAGTTCTTC. Full variable domain (outside the CDR3, taken from reference TRBV7-8 and TRBJ2-1): GAGVSQSPRYKVAKRGQDVALRCDPISGHVSLFWYQQALGQGPEFLTYFQNEAQLDKSGLPSDRFFAERPEGSVSTLKIQRTQQEDSAVYLCASSLELAGNNEQFFGPGTRLTVL.

V and J are TRBV10-3 and TRBJ2-5; 10 nucleotides line up with TRBD2. This CDR3 region has 14 residues. V shed 6 bases and J 5 bases; nucleotides not matched to a gene: 6. From germline, CDR1 is ENHRY and CDR2 SYGVKD. The CDR3 coding sequence is TGTGCCATCAGGGGGACTAGCGAGGCGGAGACCCAGTACTTC. Translation: CAIRGTSEAETQYF.

This clone has only one observation. The CDR3 DNA is TGTGCCAGCAGCCCGGGACTAGCGGGACCAGATACGCAGTATTTT. It specifies CASSPGLAGPDTQYF. The chain joins TRBV3-1 (or the pseudogene TRBV3-2) to TRBJ2-3; 13 bases map to TRBD2. Trimming cost V 4 bases and J 4 bases; bases outside gene matches: 2. Per the germline V gene, CDR1 is LGHDT and CDR2 is YNNKEL (reference sequence). The CDR3 totals 15 residues.

The genes are TRBV5-1 and TRBJ2-5; 9 bases are a match to TRBD1. CDR3 length: 15 residues. CDR1 is SGHRS, CDR2 YFSETQ, per germline. V was pared by 0 bases and J by 6 bases, with 6 bases of the junction left unmatched. The CDR3 nucleotides are TGCGCCAGCAGCTTGGTGCCGGGACAGGGAAAGACCCAGTACTTC. It encodes CASSLVPGQGKTQYF.

The V gene is TRBV6-5, the J gene TRBJ1-1, with 9 bases aligning to TRBD1. J gave up 8 bases and V 7 bases, and 14 bases lay outside the gene matches. CDR1 and CDR2 (germline): MNHEY, SVGAGI. The CDR3 spans 15 residues. The CDR3 sequence is CASTPPGTGLAEAFF. Here the CDR3 DNA reads TGTGCCAGCACTCCTCCCGGGACAGGGTTGGCGGAAGCTTTCTTT.

The sample holds one count of this clone. This chain uses TRBV10-3 with TRBJ2-5, with 10 bases fitting TRBD2. CDR3 length equals 14 residues. V shed 5 bases, J shed 1 base, and the junction held 1 base outside the gene matches. CDR1 is ENHRY and CDR2 is SYGVKD in the germline V gene. Here the CDR3 DNA reads TGTGCCATCAGTAGACTAGCGGGCCAAGAGACCCAGTACTTC. It is translated as CAISRLAGQETQYF.

The CDR3 DNA reads TGTGCCAGCAGCCGAGGTAGCGGAGAGACCCAGTACTTC. This translates into CASSRGSGETQYF. The gene calls are TRBV7-9 and TRBJ2-5, with D possibly being TRBD2 (6 bases). Germline V gives CDR1 SEHNR, CDR2 FQNEAQ (reference sequence). This CDR3 has 13 amino acids. The germline V and J ends were trimmed by 5 bases and 4 bases, with 11 bases remaining between them.

This clone has more than one count but fewer than ten. This chain connects TRBV6-5 to TRBJ2-1, with TRBD2 identical over 7 bases. From germline, CDR1 is MNHEY and CDR2 SVGAGI. V lost 7 bases, J lost 2 bases, and 5 bases stayed unmatched. This CDR3 comprises 14 residues. The CDR3 spells CASTEGGPYNEQFF. The CDR3 nucleotides read TGTGCCAGCACCGAGGGAGGGCCCTACAATGAGCAGTTCTTC.

The CDR3 loop is CASSYLQGNTQYF. CDR3 DNA: TGCGCCAGCAGCTATCTACAGGGGAATACGCAGTATTTT. The V gene is TRBV5-1, the J gene TRBJ2-3; 7 bases agree with TRBD1. The germline V gene has CDR1 SGHRS and CDR2 YFSETQ. The CDR3 contains 13 residues. The V and J ends lost 3 bases and 7 bases, in that order; junction bases with no gene match: 5. Full variable domain (outside the CDR3, taken from reference TRBV5-1 and TRBJ2-3): KAGVTQTPRYLIKTRGQQVTLSCSPISGHRSVSWYQQTPGQGLQFLFEYFSETQRNKGNFPGRFSGRQFSNSRSEMNVSTLELGDSALYLCASSYLQGNTQYFGPGTRLTVL.

CDR3 region: CASSLAWGQDSSYNSPLHF. CDR3 nucleotides: TGTGCCAGCAGCTTAGCGTGGGGACAGGACAGCTCCTATAATTCACCCCTCCACTTT. The rearrangement joins TRBV7-9 to TRBJ1-6; 8 bases are a match to TRBD1. CDR1 and CDR2 (germline): SEHNR, FQNEAQ (reference sequence). The V and J ends lost 0 bases and 0 bases, in that order; junction bases with no gene match: 7. The CDR3 is 19 residues long.

J is TRBJ2-2 and V is TRBV11-1; 8 nucleotides align to TRBD2. Per the germline V gene, CDR1 is SGHAT and CDR2 is FQDESV (reference sequence). This CDR3 is built from 13 residues. Germline trimming cut 8 bases from V and 6 bases from J; bases unmatched to any gene: 5. The CDR3 DNA is TGTGCCAGCCTAGGACTAGCTCCCGGGGAGCTGTTTTTT. Its protein product is CASLGLAPGELFF.

The chain carries TRBV7-9 and TRBJ2-5; 7 nucleotides match TRBD1. The CDR3 spans 15 residues. Per the germline V gene, CDR1 is SEHNR and CDR2 is FQNEAQ (reference sequence). With V trimmed by 5 bases and J by 3 bases, 9 bases remained unmatched. This chain's CDR3 is CASSLYRGAEETQYF. CDR3 nucleotide sequence: TGTGCCAGCAGCCTCTACAGGGGCGCGGAAGAGACCCAGTACTTC. The full variable domain, its missing parts supplied by reference TRBV7-9 and TRBJ2-5, is DTGVSQNPRHKITKRGQNVTFRCDPISEHNRLYWYRQTLGQGPEFLTYFQNEAQLEKSRLLSDRFSAERPKGSFSTLEIQRTEQGDSAMYLCASSLYRGAEETQYFGPGTRLLVL.

The V call is TRBV10-3, the J call TRBJ2-7; D is perhaps TRBD1 (6 bases). The CDR3 runs 15 residues. Germline loops: CDR1 ENHRY, CDR2 SYGVKD. The germline V and J ends were trimmed by 0 bases and 4 bases, with 13 bases remaining between them. CDR3 in amino acids: CAISESGQGMYEQYF. In nucleotides, the CDR3 is TGTGCCATCAGTGAGTCTGGTCAGGGGATGTACGAGCAGTACTTC.

The chain employs TRBV4-1 and TRBJ2-6; the match to TRBD1 covers 9 bases. V was pared by 3 bases and J by 0 bases, with 9 bases of the junction left unmatched. Germline lookup yields CDR1 MGHRA and CDR2 YSYEKL. The CDR3 totals 19 residues. CDR3 nucleotides: TGCGCCAGCAGCCAGGGGCCGGGACAGGGTATCTCTGGGGCCAACGTCCTGACTTTC. It translates to CASSQGPGQGISGANVLTF.

This clone was seen once. This chain links TRBV5-1 with TRBJ2-3, with TRBD2 identical over 8 bases. J was trimmed by 0 bases and V by 1 base; bases with no gene match: 4. This CDR3 is built from 16 residues. Germline CDR1 SGHRS, CDR2 YFSETQ. This CDR3 is CASSLTPGGSTDTQYF. The CDR3 DNA reads TGCGCCAGCAGCTTGACTCCGGGAGGGAGCACAGATACGCAGTATTTT. Looking up the rest from reference TRBV5-1 and TRBJ2-3 gives the full variable domain: KAGVTQTPRYLIKTRGQQVTLSCSPISGHRSVSWYQQTPGQGLQFLFEYFSETQRNKGNFPGRFSGRQFSNSRSEMNVSTLELGDSALYLCASSLTPGGSTDTQYFGPGTRLTVL.

V gene TRBV4-1 combines with J gene TRBJ1-4; D remains ambiguous. V was cut by 2 bases and J by 8 bases, with 18 bases left in between. CDR1 is MGHRA and CDR2 is YSYEKL in the germline V gene. The CDR3 consists of 16 residues. The CDR3 region is CASSQTLLAPGEKLFF. As DNA, the CDR3 is TGCGCCAGCAGCCAAACTCTTCTGGCCCCGGGAGAAAAACTGTTTTTT.

The chain combines TRBV7-8 with TRBJ2-5; 7 nucleotides line up with TRBD2. From germline, CDR1 is SGHVS and CDR2 FQNEAQ. The CDR3 consists of 13 residues. V lost 5 bases and J lost 5; bases outside the gene matches: 5. CDR3 residues: CASSPGTKETQYF. The CDR3 DNA follows: TGTGCCAGCAGCCCTGGGACTAAGGAGACCCAGTACTTC.

A remark on this clone: Since no conserved phenylalanine or tryptophan closes the CDR3, a read error is the likely cause. The DNA is left out, because the CDR3 cannot be placed on it with certainty; the CDR3 is given as TCRdb lists it. The chain recombines TRBV12-3 or TRBV12-4 with TRBJ2-7; no DNA check was done on the table's D call, TRBD2. Inclusive of both ends, the CDR3 amounts to 11 amino acids. The CDR3 reads CATSLVAREER.

The chain recombines TRBV7-2 with TRBJ1-2; TRBD1 aligns across 7 bases. Germline V CDR1 and CDR2: SGHTA, FQGNSA. The V gene end was trimmed by 7 bases and the J gene end by 3 bases; junction bases not matched to a gene: 5. The CDR3 sequence is 13 residues long. The CDR3 sequence is CASKGGRDYGYTF. The CDR3 DNA sequence: TGTGCCAGCAAAGGGGGCCGGGACTATGGCTACACCTTC.

The chain recombines TRBV6-5 with TRBJ1-1; D is possibly TRBD1 (5 bases). This CDR3 has 14 residues. Germline V lookup: CDR1 MNHEY, CDR2 SVGAGI. V dropped 2 bases and J dropped 5 bases, with 12 bases sitting between them. Here the CDR3 reads CASSYGVGGTEAFF. The DNA of the CDR3 is TGTGCCAGCAGTTACGGGGTCGGGGGAACTGAAGCTTTCTTT.

This sequence joins TRBV5-8 and TRBJ2-1, with 7 positions matching TRBD2. Losses at the gene ends were 4 bases for V and 6 bases for J; bases not matched to a gene: 4. CDR3 length equals 13 residues. The germline gives CDR1 SGHTS, CDR2 YDEGEE. CDR3 nucleotide sequence: TGTGCCAGCAGCCCATGGGGGGGCAATGAGCAGTTCTTC. Amino acid sequence: CASSPWGGNEQFF. Full variable domain (rest looked up from reference TRBV5-8 and TRBJ2-1): EAGVTQSPTHLIKTRGQQATLRCSPISGHTSVYWYQQALGLGLQFLLWYDEGEERNRGNFPPRFSGRQFPNYSSELNVNALELEDSALYLCASSPWGGNEQFFGPGTRLTVL.

The chain has TRBV7-6 and TRBJ2-1; 12 positions agree with TRBD2. The CDR3 sequence is 20 residues long. From germline, CDR1 is SGHVS and CDR2 FNYEAQ. V shed 5 bases, J shed 8 bases, and the junction held 22 bases outside the gene matches. The CDR3: CASSLGLAGYLAGREDEQFF. CDR3 bases: TGTGCCAGCAGCCTCGGACTAGCGGGATACTTAGCGGGGAGAGAAGATGAGCAGTTCTTC.

This clone was found a few times. The gene calls are TRBV5-1 and TRBJ2-2, with D perhaps matching TRBD1 (6 bases). The ends were cut back, 4 bases at V and 7 bases at J, with 17 bases in the middle. CDR3 size: 15 residues. Germline assignment: CDR1 SGHRS and CDR2 YFSETQ. CDR3: CASSPRTGYGGELFF. For the CDR3, the DNA is TGCGCCAGCAGCCCAAGAACAGGGTACGGCGGGGAGCTGTTTTTT.

The chain joins TRBV4-2 to TRBJ1-2, with D perhaps TRBD1 (5 bases). The V gene lost 0 bases and the J gene lost 4 bases, with 12 bases spanning the gap. The CDR3 spans 15 residues. The germline V gene encodes CDR1 LGHNA and CDR2 YNFKEQ. For the CDR3, the DNA is TGTGCCAGCAGCCAAGAGTGGGGGGAGTCCTATGGCTACACCTTC. Translating it yields CASSQEWGESYGYTF.